The rows below give T cell receptor beta chains drawn from one sample of a study of blood T cell repertoires in COVID-19. Profiling relied on immunoSEQ multiplex PCR, and the TCRdb table lists in-frame clones only, not all of them. The sample gives about 300,000 clones, about 85% of which show up once; approximately 5.3% is in the top ten. Sequenced: PBMCs or T cells enriched from blood (not recorded which). These receptors were taken from a woman in her 30s who had recovered from COVID-19. The conserved cysteine and the conserved F or W are not part of the CDR3 here. Each record gives: CDR3 length, J gene, V gene, CDR3 protein.

16	TRBJ1-5	TRBV19	ASSRGLTGGSGNQPQH
13	TRBJ2-3	TRBV6-4	ASSFSGGSTDTQY
13	TRBJ1-2	TRBV6-2/TRBV6-3	ASSRADRVTYGYT
15	TRBJ2-5	TRBV9	ASSPGLAADLQETQY
13	TRBJ1-3	TRBV14	ASSQAPSLGNTIY
10	TRBJ1-2	TRBV6-5	ASLTAGYGYT
11	TRBJ2-7	TRBV18	ASSPTTQKRAY
14	TRBJ2-3	TRBV3-1/TRBV3-2	ASSQRSALEPDTQY
11	TRBJ1-1	TRBV29-1	SVAGQANTEAF
12	TRBJ2-1	TRBV6-5	ASSYLRAYNEQF
14	TRBJ1-5	TRBV19	ASSRRQAIANQPQH
17	TRBJ1-2	TRBV30	AWSVRAGAGGHIRYGYT
12	TRBJ1-5	TRBV29-1	SVGGGGFNQPQH
10	TRBJ2-1	TRBV29-1	SVQGALNEQF
12	TRBJ1-4	TRBV14	ASSQGGLGEKLF
11	TRBJ1-5	TRBV12-3/TRBV12-4	ASSIQGNQPQH
14	TRBJ2-1	TRBV4-1	ASSQWGLAGDNEQF
14	TRBJ2-1	TRBV7-6	ASSLGWTGAENEQF
15	TRBJ1-4	TRBV5-6	ASSSGTGVFGDEKLF
11	TRBJ2-2	TRBV10-3	AIPAGPTGELF
11	TRBJ1-1	TRBV6-5	ASSFGGGTEAF
13	TRBJ2-3	TRBV9	ASSVALGSTDTQY
14	TRBJ2-3	TRBV4-1	ASSQDFGLASDTQY
13	TRBJ1-2	TRBV2	ASRAPGGRNYGYT
12	TRBJ2-3	TRBV7-9	ASRADRYTDTQY
13	TRBJ1-3	TRBV5-6	ASSPLDFNLNTIY
16	TRBJ2-6	TRBV11-2	ASSPGTGRGSGANVLT
12	TRBJ2-7	TRBV7-8	ASSVRDTSYEQY